This T cell receptor beta chain was profiled in a study of stem cell transplantation in POMP-related autoinflammatory disease. For the study at large: Defective thymoproteasomes were hypothesized to impair CD8+ T-cell positive selection.

General study findings and limits: In patients with PRAID, every analyzed T-cell subset tended to show lower diversity and higher clonality. Patients with PRAID showed a restricted number of unique TRB V-J gene pairings.

V was pared by 5 bases and J by 3 bases, with 11 bases between. The length of the CDR3 is 13 residues. Germline V lookup: CDR1 SGHDN, CDR2 FVKESK. PRAID combined immunodeficiency and autoinflammation. Method: immunoSEQ multiplex PCR; TCRdb's copy keeps in-frame clones and lacks some. The sample consists of approximately 11,000 clones, approximately 86% of them appearing once. Regarding this clone: What it binds is unknown.

The chain has TRBV14 and TRBJ2-7; D remains unclear. The sample here was CD8+ T cells from PBMCs, taken before stem cell transplantation. This receptor was taken from a human donor with POMP-related autoinflammation and immune dysregulation (PRAID). CDR3 loop: CASSFQIGYEQYF. The CDR3 DNA reads TGTGCCAGCAGCTTCCAGATCGGCTACGAGCAGTACTTC. Drawing the rest from reference TRBV14 and TRBJ2-7, the complete variable domain is EAGVTQFPSHSVIEKGQTVTLRCDPISGHDNLYWYRRVMGKEIKFLLHFVKESKQDESGMPNNRFLAERTGGTYSTLKVQPAELEDSGVYFCASSFQIGYEQYFGPGTRLTVT.